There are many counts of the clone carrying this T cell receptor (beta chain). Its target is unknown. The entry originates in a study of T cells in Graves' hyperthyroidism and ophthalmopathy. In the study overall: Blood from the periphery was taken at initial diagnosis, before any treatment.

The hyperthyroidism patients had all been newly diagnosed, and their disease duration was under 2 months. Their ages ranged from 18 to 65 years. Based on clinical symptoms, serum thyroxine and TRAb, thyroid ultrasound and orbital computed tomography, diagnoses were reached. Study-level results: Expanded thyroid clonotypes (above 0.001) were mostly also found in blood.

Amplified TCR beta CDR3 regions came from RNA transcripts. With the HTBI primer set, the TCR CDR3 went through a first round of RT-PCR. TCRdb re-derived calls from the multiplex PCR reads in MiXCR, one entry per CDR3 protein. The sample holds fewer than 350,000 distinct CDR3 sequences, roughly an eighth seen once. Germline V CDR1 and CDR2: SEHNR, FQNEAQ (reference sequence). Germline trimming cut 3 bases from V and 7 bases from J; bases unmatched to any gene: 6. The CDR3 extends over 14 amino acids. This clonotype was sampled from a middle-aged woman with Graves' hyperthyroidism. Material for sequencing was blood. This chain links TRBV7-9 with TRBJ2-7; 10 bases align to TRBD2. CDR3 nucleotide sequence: TGTGCCAGCAGCTTGCTAGCGGGAGTCGGTGAGCAGTACTTC. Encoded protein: CASSLLAGVGEQYF.